The T cell receptor (beta chain) under discussion was sequenced for a study of T-cell reconstitution after alpha-beta-depleted transplantation in children. The library targeted TCRbeta and was prepared with unique molecular identifiers. A single record per CDR3 protein comes from TCRdb applying MiXCR to the PCR reads. The repertoire holds about 690,000 distinct CDR3 sequences, with around 16% as singletons. Germline CDR1 SQVTM, CDR2 ANQGSEA. Trimming left V 7 bases short and J 2 bases short, with 8 bases between. This CDR3 is built from 11 residues. This sample comprised PBMCs from the stem cell graft donor, obtained from the stem cell graft. This rearrangement joins TRBV29-1 to TRBJ1-1, with no clear D. The source of this sequence is a human donor who donated a stem cell graft to a child with acute myeloid leukemia. The CDR3 spells CSGGKNTEAFF. CDR3 bases: TGCAGCGGAGGCAAAAACACTGAAGCTTTCTTT.